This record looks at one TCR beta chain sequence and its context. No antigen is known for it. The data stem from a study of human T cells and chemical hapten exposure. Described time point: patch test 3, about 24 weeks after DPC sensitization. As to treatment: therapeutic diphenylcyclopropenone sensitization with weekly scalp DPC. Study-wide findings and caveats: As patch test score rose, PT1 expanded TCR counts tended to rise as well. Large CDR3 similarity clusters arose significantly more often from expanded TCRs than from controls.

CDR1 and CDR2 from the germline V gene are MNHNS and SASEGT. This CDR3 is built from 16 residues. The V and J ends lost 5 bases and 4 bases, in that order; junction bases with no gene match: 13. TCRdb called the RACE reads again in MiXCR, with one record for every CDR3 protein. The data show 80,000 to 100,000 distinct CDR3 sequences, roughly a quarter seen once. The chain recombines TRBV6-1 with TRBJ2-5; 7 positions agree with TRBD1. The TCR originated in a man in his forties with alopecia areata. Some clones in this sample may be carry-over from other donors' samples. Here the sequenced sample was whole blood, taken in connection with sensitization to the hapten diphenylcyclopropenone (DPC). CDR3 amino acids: CASSSTQKTGRETQYF. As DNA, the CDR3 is TGTGCCAGCAGTTCAACCCAAAAGACAGGGAGAGAGACCCAGTACTTC.